The clone carrying this T cell receptor (beta chain) was seen more than once but under ten times. Its antigen remains unidentified. Clones were read by immunoSEQ multiplex PCR, and TCRdb kept only the in-frame ones, dropping some. The sample carries about 92,000 clones, about 83% recorded once. These data come from a study of a mutant IDH1 vaccine in newly diagnosed glioma. At the level of the study: Antecedent treatment encompassed radiotherapy, temozolomide, or their combination; the majority received both.

Time point here: baseline, week 1 (first vaccination visit). The treatment: pre-vaccination baseline after standard-of-care therapy. The donors' diagnosis was new WHO grade 3 or 4 astrocytoma that was IDH1-mutant and ATRX-lost. V lost 1 base and J lost 3, with 16 bases in between. This CDR3 has 17 residues. The germline CDR1 and CDR2 sequences are SGHRS and YFSETQ. Broader study findings: Apparently unrelated to pseudoprogression were changes in the top peripheral T cell clonotypes. Altogether, roughly 93% of patients exhibited vaccine-induced immune responses.

This sequence was found in a woman between 50 and 59 years old with glioma. V and J are TRBV5-1 and TRBJ2-2; no firm D call. The source was PBMCs, collected from a glioma patient treated with radiotherapy, temozolomide or both. For the CDR3, the DNA is TGCGCCAGCAGCTTGAGAAACGGAGTACTGGACACCGGGGAGCTGTTTTTT. As protein: CASSLRNGVLDTGELFF. Complete variable domain (other parts from reference TRBV5-1 and TRBJ2-2): KAGVTQTPRYLIKTRGQQVTLSCSPISGHRSVSWYQQTPGQGLQFLFEYFSETQRNKGNFPGRFSGRQFSNSRSEMNVSTLELGDSALYLCASSLRNGVLDTGELFFGEGSRLTVL.